Presented here are 24 T cell receptor beta chains from one specimen sequenced in a study of tumor-infiltrating lymphocytes in primary liver carcinoma. Priming with a constant-region primer yielded TCR beta cDNA from 450 to 600 ng total RNA. TCR beta libraries came from three nested multiplex PCR rounds using slightly modified ARM-PCR. Researchers ran the first two PCR rounds for around 10 cycles each with TRBV1-TRBV30 forward primers and a C-beta reverse primer. TCRdb redid the calling of the multiplex PCR reads with MiXCR, one entry per CDR3 protein. The sample shows about 200,000 distinct CDR3 sequences, 65% of them seen only once. Germline DNA was extracted too, while blood RNA derived from unsorted whole blood. Sequenced sample: peripheral blood. Receptors originate from a woman aged 55-70 years with primary liver carcinoma and hepatitis B virus infection.

Worth noting for this clonotype: The CDR3 does not end in the conserved phenylalanine or tryptophan, so this is likely a read error. The DNA is omitted, as the CDR3 cannot be located on it reliably, and the CDR3 follows TCRdb's listing. The genes are TRBV4-1 and TRBJ2-4; whether TRBD1, the table's D call, matches the DNA was not checked. The germline CDR1 and CDR2 sequences are MGHRA and YSYEKL. The length of the CDR3 is 15 amino acids, counting both ends. This CDR3 is CASSQRTGDANIRYL.

The CDR3 sequence: CASRLPGGAEEQFF. The CDR3 DNA follows: TGCGCCAGCAGACTCCCGGGGGGGGCCGAAGAGCAGTTCTTC. The V gene is TRBV5-1, the J gene TRBJ2-1; 8 positions agree with TRBD2. The CDR3 is made up of 14 amino acids. V lost 5 bases to trimming and J lost 10 bases; unmatched junction nucleotides: 11. Germline V lookup: CDR1 SGHRS, CDR2 YFSETQ.

For this clonotype: This may be a read error: a much more frequent sequence differs by one nucleotide. The rearrangement joins TRBV11-3 to TRBJ1-1; a weak D match, TRBD1 (6 bases). CDR1 and CDR2 from the germline V gene are SGHNT and YENEEA. The V and J ends lost 7 bases and 4 bases respectively, with 10 bases between them. The CDR3 sequence is 12 residues long. The CDR3 bases are TGTGCCAGCATCAAACAGGGCACTGAAGCTTTCTTT. As protein: CASIKQGTEAFF. Complete variable domain (other parts from reference TRBV11-3 and TRBJ1-1): EAGVVQSPRYKIIEKKQPVAFWCNPISGHNTLYWYLQNLGQGPELLIRYENEEAVDDSQLPKDRFSAERLKGVDSTLKIQPAELGDSAVYLCASIKQGTEAFFGQGTRLTVV.

The sample holds many counts of this clonotype. This chain uses TRBV5-6 with TRBJ2-2; 10 bases map to TRBD2. Germline CDR1 and CDR2: SGHDT and YYEEEE. The CDR3 is 16 amino acids. V shed 0 bases and J 4 bases; nucleotides not matched to a gene: 3. CDR3 residues: CASSLEPSGSTGELFF. The CDR3 DNA is TGTGCCAGCAGCTTGGAACCTAGCGGGAGCACCGGGGAGCTGTTTTTT.

Regarding this clonotype: Its ends do not fully match the called genes, so a read error is possible. V gene TRBV11-2 combines with J gene TRBJ2-1; D unclear. The germline CDR1 and CDR2 sequences are SGHAT and FQNNGV. The CDR3 runs 14 residues. CDR3 sequence reads: CTSSLDGLYNGQFF. The CDR3 DNA follows: TGTACCAGCAGCTTAGATGGTTTGTACAATGGGCAGTTCTTC.

Worth noting for this clonotype: A much larger clonotype is one base distant, so this may be a read error. V usage is TRBV5-6 and J usage is TRBJ2-5, with 7 bases fitting TRBD2. The V gene's germline CDR1 is SGHDT and CDR2 YYEEEE. CDR3 size: 15 residues. CDR3 DNA sequence: TGTGCCTGCAGCTTCAACCGCGGGAGACGGGAGACCCAGTACTTC. Translation: CACSFNRGRRETQYF.

The chain recombines TRBV30 with TRBJ1-5, with TRBD1 identical over 7 bases. After removal of 2 bases from V and 7 bases from J, the junction contained 11 bases not matched to a gene. Germline V lookup: CDR1 GTSNPN, CDR2 SVGIG (reference sequence). CDR3 size: 15 residues. CDR3 in amino acids: CAWSLTSTGTQPQHF. The CDR3, as DNA: TGTGCCTGGAGTTTAACATCGACAGGGACCCAGCCCCAGCATTTT.

This clonotype occurred once. This clone may be a read error of a much larger clone one base away. The V and J genes are TRBV10-2 and TRBJ2-6; 11 bases fit TRBD2. With V trimmed by 7 bases and J by 0 bases, 8 bases remained unmatched. CDR3 length equals 18 residues. CDR1 and CDR2 from the germline V gene are WSHSY and SAAADI. For the CDR3, the DNA is TGCGCCAGCACCGCCACTAGCGGGAGATCCTCTGGGGCCAACGTCCTGACTTTC. It yields the protein CASTATSGRSSGANVLTF.

Ten or more counts support this clonotype. The chain couples TRBV12-3 or TRBV12-4 to TRBJ2-1; TRBD1 matches 11 bases. This CDR3 region has 16 residues. V shed 6 bases, J shed 2 bases, and the junction held 6 bases outside the gene matches. The CDR3 DNA reads TGTGCCAGCAGCCTATGGACAGGGGGCCCCTACAATGAGCAGTTCTTC. Residues: CASSLWTGGPYNEQFF.

On this clonotype: With a much larger clone just one base away, this may be a read error. Here the CDR3 omits its conserved ending phenylalanine or tryptophan, so a read error is the likely source. This sequence joins TRBV6-2 or TRBV6-3 and TRBJ1-5; D call uncertain. Trimming stripped 2 bases from V and 6 bases from J, with 8 bases between. CDR1 and CDR2 (germline): MNHEY, SVGEGT. The CDR3 has 13 residues. Here the CDR3 DNA reads TGTGCCAGCAGTTACAGGGCAGGTCAGCCCCAGCATTAT. Translated: CASSYRAGQPQHY.

Only one count was recorded for this clonotype. The chain joins TRBV6-1 to TRBJ2-3; possible D gene TRBD1, 5 bases. The J call may not be correct, given that the DNA end is closer to TRBJ1-5. Germline CDR1 reads MNHNS; CDR2 reads SASEGT. This CDR3 has 15 amino acids. The CDR3 nucleotides read TGTGCCAGCAGTGAGGGGCTAGCGGGATCGGATACGCAGCATTTT. It encodes CASSEGLAGSDTQHF.

This clonotype appeared a few times. The rearrangement uses TRBV5-1 and TRBJ2-2; a possible D gene is TRBD2 (6 bases). The CDR3 covers 15 residues. V was shortened by 0 bases and J by 6 bases, with 12 bases between the two germline ends. Germline-derived CDR1 and CDR2 are SGHRS and YFSETQ. The CDR3 DNA is TGCGCCAGCAGCTTGGGAGCCGGAGGGGCCGGGGAGCTGTTTTTT. This codes for CASSLGAGGAGELFF.

In the case of this clonotype: Mismatch with germline at one junction end may stem from a read error. This rearrangement joins TRBV11-2 to TRBJ2-5; 10 positions match TRBD1. This CDR3 contains 17 residues. Germline V gene lookup returns CDR1 SGHAT and CDR2 FQNNGV. CDR3: CASSQQPAGQGEETQNF. CDR3 in DNA: TGTGCCAGCAGCCAGCAGCCCGCAGGACAGGGGGAAGAGACCCAGAACTTC.

About this clonotype: A read error may produce the germline difference seen at one junction end. The chain carries TRBV11-2 and TRBJ2-1, with D unresolved. Germline V CDR1 and CDR2: SGHAT, FQNNGV. The CDR3 spans 13 residues. CDR3 residues: CASSLDQIGIGVF. CDR3 coding DNA: TGTGCCAGCAGCTTAGATCAGATTGGGATAGGTGTCTTC.

The chain uses TRBV29-1 and TRBJ2-1; 8 positions match TRBD1. V shed 7 bases, J shed 11 bases, and the junction held 10 bases outside the gene matches. CDR1 is SQVTM and CDR2 is ANQGSEA in the germline V gene. The CDR3 contains 12 residues. DNA of the CDR3: TGCAGCGGACAGGGGTCCTCTGGGAAGCAGTTCTTC. It is translated as CSGQGSSGKQFF.

The rearrangement uses TRBV11-2 and TRBJ2-7; possibly TRBD1 or TRBD2 for D (6 bases each). CDR3 length: 15 amino acids. Trimming left V 4 bases short and J 7 bases short, with 20 bases between. Germline CDR1 reads SGHAT; CDR2 reads FQNNGV. The CDR3 bases are TGTGCCAGCAGCTCCCTCAGTGGGGGGCGCCCGGAGCAGTACTTC. Translation gives CASSSLSGGRPEQYF.

In regard to this clonotype: Mismatch with germline at one junction end may stem from a read error. CDR3 nucleotides: TGTGCCAGCAGCCCACGTGCTGGGGCCATCGTCCTGACTTTC. It translates to CASSPRAGAIVLTF. The chain is built from TRBV11-2 and TRBJ2-6; perhaps TRBD1 as D (5 bases). Germline CDR1 and CDR2: SGHAT and FQNNGV. This CDR3 has 14 residues.

This clonotype was detected a few times. The chain uses TRBV5-1 and TRBJ2-2; no clear D gene. This CDR3 has 14 amino acids. The ends were cut back, 7 bases at V and 1 base at J, with 11 bases in the middle. CDR1 is SGHRS and CDR2 is YFSETQ in the germline V gene. CDR3 residues: CASSLGWNTGELFF. In DNA, the CDR3 is TGCGCCAGCTCCTTGGGCTGGAACACCGGGGAGCTGTTTTTT. The whole variable domain, filled in from reference TRBV5-1 and TRBJ2-2, reads KAGVTQTPRYLIKTRGQQVTLSCSPISGHRSVSWYQQTPGQGLQFLFEYFSETQRNKGNFPGRFSGRQFSNSRSEMNVSTLELGDSALYLCASSLGWNTGELFFGEGSRLTVL.

Concerning this clonotype: The junction departs from the called germline gene at one end, perhaps through a read error. CDR3 nucleotides: TGTGCCAGCAGTTTGGGTCATCGGGAAGAGACCCAGTACTTC. Residues: CASSLGHREETQYF. The rearrangement uses TRBV5-5 and TRBJ2-5; unclear D gene. CDR1 is SGHKS, CDR2 YYEKEE, per germline (reference sequence). The length of the CDR3 is 14 residues.

This clonotype was observed a single time. A clone one base away is much larger, so this may be a read error. The rearrangement links TRBV4-1 to TRBJ2-7; D tentatively reads TRBD1 or TRBD2 (5 bases each). Germline assignment: CDR1 MGHRA and CDR2 YSYEKL. The V end was cut by 3 bases, the J end by 6 bases, with 15 bases between. The CDR3 is 14 residues long. The CDR3 DNA reads TGCGCCAGCAGCCAGAGGAGGCAGGGATCCGAGCAGTACTTC. It encodes CASSQRRQGSEQYF.

A remark on this clonotype: A much bigger clone sits one base away, suggesting this may be a read error. The V gene is TRBV4-1, the J gene TRBJ2-5, with 9 bases matching TRBD1. Germline CDR1 MGHRA, CDR2 YSYEKL. Trimming at V came to 1 base and at J to 0 bases, leaving 3 bases not matched to a gene. The CDR3 covers 16 residues. CDR3 protein: CASSQGDRGDQETQYF. CDR3 DNA sequence: TGCGCCAGCAGCCAAGGAGACAGGGGGGACCAAGAGACCCAGTACTTC.

This clonotype is termed medium-sized. The rearrangement uses TRBV11-2 and TRBJ2-3; the D is unclear. Trimming stripped 4 bases from V and 0 bases from J, with 2 bases between. Germline lookup yields CDR1 SGHAT and CDR2 FQNNGV. This CDR3 has 12 amino acids. CDR3 nucleotide sequence: TGTGCCAGCAGCTCGAGCACAGATACGCAGTATTTT. Translated, it gives CASSSSTDTQYF.

Only a few counts were recorded for this clonotype. The chain joins TRBV5-1 to TRBJ2-3; 9 bases align to TRBD1. The CDR3 loop spans 16 amino acids. Germline CDR1 and CDR2: SGHRS and YFSETQ. V shed 2 bases, J shed 8 bases, and the junction held 12 bases outside the gene matches. This CDR3 reads CASSLQGATTTGTQYF. The CDR3 nucleotides read TGCGCCAGCAGCTTACAGGGGGCTACGACCACGGGTACGCAGTATTTT.

The chain is built from TRBV11-2 and TRBJ2-7; tentative D call: TRBD2 (6 bases). Germline V gene sequence: CDR1 SGHAT, CDR2 FQNNGV. With 4 bases removed from V and 6 bases from J, the gap between germline ends came to 22 bases. The CDR3 sequence is 16 residues long. In DNA, the CDR3 is TGTGCCAGCAGCTCTTCGACGGGACTCGCGCCCGTCGAGCAGTACTTC. It yields the protein CASSSSTGLAPVEQYF.